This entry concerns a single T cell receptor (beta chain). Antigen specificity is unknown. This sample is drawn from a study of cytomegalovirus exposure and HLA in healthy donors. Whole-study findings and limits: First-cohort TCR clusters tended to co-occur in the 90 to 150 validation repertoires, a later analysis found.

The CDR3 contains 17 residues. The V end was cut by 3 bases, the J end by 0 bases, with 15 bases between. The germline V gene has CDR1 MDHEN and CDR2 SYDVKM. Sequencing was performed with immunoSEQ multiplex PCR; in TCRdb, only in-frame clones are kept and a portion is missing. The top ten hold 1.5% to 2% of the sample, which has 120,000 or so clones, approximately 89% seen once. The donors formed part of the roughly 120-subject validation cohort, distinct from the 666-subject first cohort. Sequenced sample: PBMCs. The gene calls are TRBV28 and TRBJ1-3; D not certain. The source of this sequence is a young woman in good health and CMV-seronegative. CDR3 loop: CASSFPRYWSSGNTIYF. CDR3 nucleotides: TGTGCCAGCAGTTTCCCCCGCTACTGGAGCTCTGGAAACACCATATATTTT.